This T cell receptor (beta chain) derives from a study of shared clonotypes between healthy human individuals. Overall study context: Donor ages ranged 18 to 49 years: a couple of women, a few men. Points from the study as a whole: Blood was the sole source, and tissue repertoires probably differ.

Participating donors were healthy, HIV-negative adults free of recent acute infections or vaccinations. Investigators spread the genomic DNA of each subset evenly over several immunoSEQ plates. Clones were sequenced by immunoSEQ multiplex PCR, and TCRdb holds only the in-frame ones, with some missing. This table has some 2,500,000 clones, roughly 93% appearing once. This CDR3 comprises 15 residues. After removal of 6 bases from V and 5 bases from J, the junction contained 6 bases not matched to a gene. CDR1 is ENHRY and CDR2 is SYGVKD in the germline V gene. On this clone: The antigen is not known.

The TCR originated in a man between 18 and 35 years old in good health. Some clones in this sample may be carry-over from other donors' samples. The sample taken for sequencing was naive CD4+ T cells from PBMCs. The subset was: CD45RA+ positively selected. This sequence joins TRBV10-3 and TRBJ2-5; 13 nucleotides align to TRBD2. The CDR3 region has the DNA TGTGCCATCAGAACCGGGACTAGCGGGATTGAGACCCAGTACTTC. This encodes CAIRTGTSGIETQYF.